This TCR beta chain was retrieved from a study of Graves' ophthalmopathy and Graves' hyperthyroidism. Those donors who had ophthalmopathy presented with moderate-to-severe activity, a CAS of ≥3, a NOSPECS of ≥4 and a duration under 3 months. PBMCs came from more than 7.5 ml of fresh peripheral blood. Germline V gene sequence: CDR1 SQVTM, CDR2 ANQGSEA. V lost 2 bases to trimming and J lost 6 bases, with 14 bases between them. The CDR3 has 13 residues. Study conclusions and caveats: Most thyroid clonotypes expanded beyond 0.001 frequency were also found in blood. Ophthalmopathy and stable hyperthyroidism were discriminated by a 13-signature model, with roughly 86% sensitivity and approximately 78% specificity.

TCR beta CDR3 regions were amplified from RNA transcripts. First-round RT-PCR used HTBI primers; second-round multiplex PCR followed. MiXCR, run by TCRdb on the multiplex PCR reads, gives a single entry per CDR3 protein. Of over 200,000 distinct CDR3 sequences listed, roughly 29% are singletons. There are many counts of this clonotype. The antigen remains unidentified. Sequencing was carried out using peripheral blood. The chain carries TRBV29-1 and TRBJ2-7, with no clear D. The receptor's source is a man aged 50-59 years with Graves' ophthalmopathy. The CDR3 is CSVEHPLVGEQYF. The CDR3 region has the DNA TGCAGCGTTGAACACCCTCTCGTGGGCGAGCAGTACTTC.